This is a list of T cell receptor beta chains from one sample in a study of T cells in Graves' hyperthyroidism and ophthalmopathy. From the multiplex PCR reads, TCRdb called clonotypes with MiXCR, one entry per CDR3 protein. The repertoire includes under 550,000 distinct CDR3 sequences, around 13% of them detected once, and roughly 4.8% sits in the top ten. Sample: blood. These receptors all stem from a woman younger than 30 with Graves' hyperthyroidism. Each CDR3 is given with its conserved first and last residue. The order of the fields is clone size, J gene, D gene, V gene, CDR3 protein, CDR3 DNA. D genes are given only for firm matches. Expanded clones are given a class, and other clones once, few, many or no size at all.

many	TRBJ2-1	TRBD2	TRBV3-1	CASSQLASGRRNEQFF	TGTGCCAGCAGCCAATTGGCTAGCGGGAGGCGCAATGAGCAGTTCTTC
many	TRBJ2-7	-	TRBV6-1	CASSPPGSEQYF	TGTGCCAGCAGTCCCCCAGGGTCCGAGCAGTACTTC
-	TRBJ1-1	-	TRBV28	CASNSRDPNTEAFF	TGTGCCAGCAACTCCCGGGACCCGAACACTGAAGCTTTCTTT
many	TRBJ2-1	TRBD2	TRBV6-1	CATRTSVHEQFF	TGTGCCACTCGGACTAGCGTCCATGAGCAGTTCTTC
many	TRBJ2-1	-	TRBV11-3	CASSLDGTPTYNEQFF	TGTGCCAGCAGCTTAGATGGGACACCGACCTACAATGAGCAGTTCTTC
many	TRBJ2-3	-	TRBV6-1	CASSESPPGLADTQYF	TGTGCCAGCAGTGAGTCCCCCCCAGGGCTCGCAGATACGCAGTATTTT
few	TRBJ1-4	-	TRBV19	CASSRGDEKLFF	TGTGCCAGTAGTAGGGGGGATGAAAAACTGTTTTTT
many	TRBJ1-2	-	TRBV24-1	CATSAPGPGYTF	TGTGCCACCAGTGCCCCAGGGCCTGGCTACACCTTC
many	TRBJ2-2	-	TRBV30	CAWSSHNTGELFF	TGTGCCTGGAGTTCACACAACACCGGGGAGCTGTTTTTT
many	TRBJ1-1	-	TRBV27	CASSLSPGMNTEAFF	TGTGCCAGCAGTTTATCCCCGGGGATGAACACTGAAGCTTTCTTT
-	TRBJ2-2	-	TRBV6-5	CASSYFGMNTGELFF	TGTGCCAGCAGTTACTTCGGGATGAACACCGGGGAGCTGTTTTTT
few	TRBJ1-6	-	TRBV9	CASSVVEINSPLHF	TGTGCCAGCAGCGTAGTCGAGATCAATTCACCCCTCCACTTT
many	TRBJ1-1	-	TRBV28	CASSLMSLGTEAFF	TGTGCCAGCAGTTTGATGTCTCTCGGCACTGAAGCTTTCTTT
-	TRBJ2-5	TRBD2	TRBV2	CASSALAGGQWETQYF	TGTGCCAGCAGTGCTCTAGCGGGAGGGCAATGGGAGACCCAGTACTTC
few	TRBJ1-2	-	TRBV6-1	CASSPKRYLNYGYTF	TGTGCCAGCAGCCCGAAAAGGTACCTTAACTATGGCTACACCTTC
-	TRBJ1-1	TRBD1	TRBV29-1	CSVEFQQGTEAFF	TGCAGCGTTGAGTTTCAACAGGGGACTGAAGCTTTCTTT
-	TRBJ2-5	-	TRBV6-1	CASSDTGWTQYF	TGTGCCAGCAGTGATACAGGGTGGACCCAGTACTTC
few	TRBJ2-5	TRBD1	TRBV7-8	CASSLGTGGQETQYF	TGTGCCAGCAGCTTAGGGACAGGGGGTCAAGAGACCCAGTACTTC
-	TRBJ2-3	-	TRBV3-1	CASSLDRIPPGHTSSSTDTQYF	TGTGCCAGCAGCCTCGATCGCATTCCCCCGGGACACACAAGCTCTAGCACAGATACGCAGTATTTT
-	TRBJ2-5	-	TRBV9	CASSVGSVGTQYF	TGTGCCAGCAGCGTAGGATCGGTGGGGACCCAGTACTTC
-	TRBJ2-7	-	TRBV2	CASTPALIYEQYF	TGTGCCAGCACCCCAGCCTTGATTTACGAGCAGTACTTC
-	TRBJ2-5	-	TRBV2	CASWGMEETQYF	TGTGCCAGCTGGGGGATGGAGGAGACCCAGTACTTC
many	TRBJ1-1	-	TRBV2	CASSASGLNTEAFF	TGTGCCAGCAGTGCGTCAGGCCTCAACACTGAAGCTTTCTTT
many	TRBJ2-1	TRBD2	TRBV29-1	CSFRRLAGVNEQFF	TGCAGCTTTCGGAGACTAGCGGGAGTGAATGAGCAGTTCTTC
few	TRBJ2-7	TRBD2	TRBV11-3	CASSPGRGVHEQYF	TGTGCCAGCAGCCCCGGGCGGGGGGTCCACGAGCAGTACTTC
-	TRBJ1-1	TRBD1	TRBV6-1	CASSEIGTGGPGDTEAFF	TGTGCCAGCAGTGAAATTGGGACAGGGGGCCCGGGGGACACTGAAGCTTTCTTT